This note documents a single T cell receptor beta chain sequence. Antigen unknown. The junction departs from the called germline gene at one end, perhaps through a read error. The data stem from a study of shared clonotypes between healthy human individuals. Researchers ran the assay at a deep level. An even split of each subset's genomic DNA across several immunoSEQ plates was performed. Clones were sequenced by immunoSEQ multiplex PCR, and TCRdb holds only the in-frame ones, with some missing. This sample has nearly 500,000 clones, with 75% to 85% found just once. CDR1 is SQVTM, CDR2 ANQGSEA, per germline. There are 12 residues in the CDR3. Study outcomes and limitations: Limitation of the genetic and exposure-history diversity represented came from the few donors. An effect of sequencing depth on clonotype sharing among donors was expected.

This receptor was identified in a woman aged 40 to 50 in good health. Some clones in this sample may be carry-over from other donors' samples. Sample: PBMCs. This chain links TRBV29-1 with TRBJ2-5; 9 nucleotides line up with TRBD1. The DNA end lines up better with TRBJ2-7; the J call may be wrong. CDR3 DNA sequence: TGCAGCGCTGAACAGGGGGCGGGCGAGCAGTACTTC. This sequence encodes CSAEQGAGEQYF.